This T cell receptor (beta chain) is from a study of blood T cell repertoires in COVID-19. About the research overall: Acute and convalescent COVID-19 samples came from the United States, Italy and Spain.

Under the authors' procedure: Cell counts per sample came from amplifying reference gene primers. Here immunoSEQ multiplex PCR was the method, and the copy in TCRdb shows in-frame clones only, minus some. V, J and clone size derive from that table, while D and trimming were established from the DNA sequence. Of more than 150,000 clones listed, about 88% are singletons. The V gene's germline CDR1 is LNHDA and CDR2 SQIVND (reference sequence). V was cut by 3 bases and J by 1 base, with 16 bases left in between. CDR3 length equals 17 residues. The sample comprised peripheral blood. The V and J genes are TRBV19 and TRBJ1-3; D ambiguous. The receptor comes from a man between 18 and 35 years old with acute or convalescent COVID-19. The CDR3 nucleotides read TGTGCCAGTAGTATCCCCGTCCGTGGCGGTTCTGGAAACACCATATATTTT. It codes for CASSIPVRGGSGNTIYF.